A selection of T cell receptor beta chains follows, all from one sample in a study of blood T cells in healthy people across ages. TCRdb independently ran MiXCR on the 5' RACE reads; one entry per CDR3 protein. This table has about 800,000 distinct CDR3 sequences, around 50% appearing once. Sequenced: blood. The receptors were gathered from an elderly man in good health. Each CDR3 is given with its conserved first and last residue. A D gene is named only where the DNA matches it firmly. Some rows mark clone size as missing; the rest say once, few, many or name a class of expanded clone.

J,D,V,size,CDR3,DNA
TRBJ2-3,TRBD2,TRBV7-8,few,CASTLAGAPKSDTQYF,TGTGCCAGCACCCTAGCGGGGGCCCCTAAGTCAGATACGCAGTATTTT
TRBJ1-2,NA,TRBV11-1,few,CASSFGTGSGYTF,TGTGCCAGCAGCTTCGGAACAGGGAGCGGCTACACCTTC
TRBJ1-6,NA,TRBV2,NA,CASSDPGASIAGNSPLHF,TGTGCCAGCAGTGACCCGGGGGCGTCAATCGCGGGAAATTCACCCCTCCACTTT
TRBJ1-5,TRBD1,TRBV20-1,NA,CSARDLRAGGFQPQHF,TGCAGTGCTAGAGATCTTAGGGCAGGGGGCTTTCAGCCCCAGCATTTT
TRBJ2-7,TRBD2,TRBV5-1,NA,CASSVDTGGEQYF,TGCGCCAGCAGCGTGGACACGGGGGGCGAGCAGTACTTC
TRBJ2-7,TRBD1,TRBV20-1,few,CSLNSGTGVAKSYEQYF,TGCAGCCTAAACTCCGGGACAGGGGTCGCCAAGAGCTACGAGCAGTACTTC
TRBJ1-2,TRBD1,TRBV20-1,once,CSARDGAGGVNYGYTF,TGCAGTGCTAGAGATGGTGCAGGGGGCGTGAATTATGGCTACACCTTC
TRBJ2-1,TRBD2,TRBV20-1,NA,CSASTSGAYNEQFF,TGCAGTGCTTCGACTAGCGGGGCCTACAATGAGCAGTTCTTC
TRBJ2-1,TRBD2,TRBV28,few,CASRTSGNSSYNEQFF,TGTGCCAGCAGGACTAGCGGAAATAGCTCCTACAATGAGCAGTTCTTC
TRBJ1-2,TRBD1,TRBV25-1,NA,CASSAGQTIYGYTF,TGTGCCAGCAGTGCGGGACAGACTATCTATGGCTACACCTTC
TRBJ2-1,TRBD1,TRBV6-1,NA,CASVLGQGGYNEQFF,TGTGCCAGCGTATTGGGACAGGGAGGTTACAACGAGCAGTTCTTC
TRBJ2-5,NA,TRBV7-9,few,CASSLSARGTPSQYF,TGTGCCAGCAGCTTATCTGCCCGGGGCACTCCCTCCCAGTACTTC
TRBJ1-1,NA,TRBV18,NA,CASSPLQQAPLTEAFF,TGTGCCAGCTCACCATTACAGCAGGCCCCGCTAACTGAAGCTTTCTTT
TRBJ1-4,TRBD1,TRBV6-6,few,CASSYGTETNEKLFF,TGTGCCAGCAGTTACGGGACAGAAACTAATGAAAAACTGTTTTTT
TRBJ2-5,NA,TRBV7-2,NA,CASSLAPAAETQYF,TGTGCCAGCAGCTTAGCGCCGGCTGCGGAGACCCAGTACTTC
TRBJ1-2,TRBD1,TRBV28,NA,CTSSRWGQGDYGYTF,TGTACCAGCAGTCGGTGGGGACAGGGTGACTATGGCTACACCTTC
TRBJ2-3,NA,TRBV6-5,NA,CATKVPGRTDTQYF,TGTGCCACGAAAGTGCCTGGGCGCACAGATACGCAGTATTTT
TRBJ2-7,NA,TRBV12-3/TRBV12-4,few,CASAEGTSYEQYF,TGTGCCAGCGCCGAGGGGACCTCCTACGAGCAGTACTTC
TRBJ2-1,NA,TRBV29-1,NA,CSVERHPSYNEQFF,TGCAGCGTTGAGAGACACCCAAGCTACAATGAGCAGTTCTTC
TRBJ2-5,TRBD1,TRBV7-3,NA,CASSLFSGTGGAGTQYF,TGTGCCAGCAGCTTATTCTCCGGGACAGGGGGCGCCGGGACCCAGTACTTC
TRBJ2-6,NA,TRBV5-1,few,CASSLGLGPGANVLTF,TGCGCCAGCAGCTTGGGATTAGGGCCCGGAGCCAACGTCCTGACTTTC
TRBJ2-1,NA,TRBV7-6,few,CASSPVDSGYNEQFF,TGTGCCAGCAGCCCCGTCGATAGCGGCTACAATGAGCAGTTCTTC
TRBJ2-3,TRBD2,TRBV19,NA,CASSIVAGEMADTQYF,TGTGCCAGTAGTATAGTGGCGGGAGAGATGGCAGATACGCAGTATTTT
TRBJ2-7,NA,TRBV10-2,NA,CASSADVSPYEQYF,TGCGCCAGCAGTGCGGATGTATCACCCTACGAGCAGTACTTC
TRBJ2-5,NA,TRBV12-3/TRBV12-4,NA,CASSVGGKETQYF,TGTGCCAGCAGTGTGGGTGGGAAAGAGACCCAGTACTTC
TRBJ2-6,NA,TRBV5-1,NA,CASSLAQAGANVLTF,TGCGCCAGCAGCTTGGCTCAGGCTGGGGCCAACGTCCTGACTTTC
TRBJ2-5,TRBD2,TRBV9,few,CASSSSGRETQYF,TGTGCCAGCAGCTCTAGCGGGAGAGAGACCCAGTACTTC
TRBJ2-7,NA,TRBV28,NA,CASRRDTAYKQYF,TGTGCCAGCAGACGGGACACAGCCTACAAGCAGTACTTC
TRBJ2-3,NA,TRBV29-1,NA,CSADREGSDTQYF,TGCAGCGCTGACAGGGAGGGGTCAGATACGCAGTATTTT
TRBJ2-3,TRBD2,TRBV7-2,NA,CASSQLLAGGTDTQYF,TGTGCCAGCAGCCAACTGCTAGCGGGAGGGACAGATACGCAGTATTTT
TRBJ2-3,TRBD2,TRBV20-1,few,CSASYSGNWTDTQYF,TGCAGTGCTTCCTATAGCGGGAACTGGACAGATACGCAGTATTTT